The TCR beta chain described here comes from a study of blood T cell repertoires in COVID-19. Study-level background: From the United States, Italy and Spain came samples of acute and convalescent COVID-19. PBMCs, B-cell-depleted T cells, or T cells were the source of the cDNA or gDNA that made up the material.

In the original workflow: Nucleated cell counts were estimated from reference gene primer amplification. Sequencing used immunoSEQ multiplex PCR; TCRdb keeps in-frame clones, though not all of them. V, J and clone size were drawn from that table, and D and trimming were deduced from the DNA. The sample lists some 250,000 clones; 88% were seen once. V lost 5 bases, J lost 2 bases, and 6 bases stayed unmatched. In germline, CDR1 is PRHDT, CDR2 FYEKMQ (reference sequence). This CDR3 spans 15 amino acids. The source of this sequence is a woman aged 30 to 39 with acute or convalescent COVID-19. The chain joins TRBV13 to TRBJ2-7, with 10 bases fitting TRBD2. The sample consisted of peripheral blood. CDR3 coding DNA: TGTGCCAGCAGCCGGGGCAGCGGGAGGGCCTACGAGCAGTACTTC. This codes for CASSRGSGRAYEQYF.